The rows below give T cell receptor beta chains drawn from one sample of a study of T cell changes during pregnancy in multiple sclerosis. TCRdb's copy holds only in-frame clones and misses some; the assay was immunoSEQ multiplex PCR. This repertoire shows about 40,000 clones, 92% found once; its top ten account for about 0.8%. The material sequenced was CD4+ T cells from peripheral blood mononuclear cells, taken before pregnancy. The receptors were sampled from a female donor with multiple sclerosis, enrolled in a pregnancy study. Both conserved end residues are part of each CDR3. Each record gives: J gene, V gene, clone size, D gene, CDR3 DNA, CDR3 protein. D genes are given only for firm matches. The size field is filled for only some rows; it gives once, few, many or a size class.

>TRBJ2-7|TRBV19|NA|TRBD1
TGTGCCAGTAGTGAACTAGGGACAGGGACCGAGCAGTACTTC
CASSELGTGTEQYF
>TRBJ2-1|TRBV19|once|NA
TGTGCCAGTAGTATAACTAGGGACAATGAGCAGTTCTTC
CASSITRDNEQFF
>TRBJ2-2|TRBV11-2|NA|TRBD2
TGTGCCAGCAGCCAAGGACTAGCGGGAATCGCCGGGGAGCTGTTTTTT
CASSQGLAGIAGELFF
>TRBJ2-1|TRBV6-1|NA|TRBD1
TGTGCCAGCAGCCTGGACAGGGCCAATGAGCAGTTCTTC
CASSLDRANEQFF
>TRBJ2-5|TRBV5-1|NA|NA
TGCGCCAGCAGCTTGTTTACAGCCATTCCCCAAGAGACCCAGTACTTC
CASSLFTAIPQETQYF
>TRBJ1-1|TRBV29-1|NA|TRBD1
TGCAGCGTTGAATTTCTTTCCGGGACAGGGGTTATGAACACTGAAGCTTTCTTT
CSVEFLSGTGVMNTEAFF
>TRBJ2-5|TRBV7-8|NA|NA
TGTGCCAGCAGCACCCCTGGCCGCGAGACCCAGTACTTC
CASSTPGRETQYF
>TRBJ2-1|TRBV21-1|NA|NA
TGTGCCAGCAGCCCCCGTCCGGTACCTACTTGTTTTGAGCAGTTCTTC
CASSPRPVPTCFEQFF
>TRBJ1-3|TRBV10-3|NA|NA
TGTGCCAAGTCGGGGAACGGAAACACCATATATTTT
CAKSGNGNTIYF
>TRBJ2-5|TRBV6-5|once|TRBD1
TGTGCCAGCAGTTACATGACAGGGGCAGAGACCCAGTACTTC
CASSYMTGAETQYF
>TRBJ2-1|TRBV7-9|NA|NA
TGTGCCAGCAGCCCGGTATCTCTCAATGAGCAGTTCTTC
CASSPVSLNEQFF
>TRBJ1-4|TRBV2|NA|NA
TGTGCCAGCAGTGAGAGAGGGTCCTTCTGTGATTTT
CASSERGSFCDF
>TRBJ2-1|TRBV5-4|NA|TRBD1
TGTGCCAGCAGCACCGGACAGGGGTACAACAATGAGCAGTTCTTC
CASSTGQGYNNEQFF
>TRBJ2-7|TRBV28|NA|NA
TGTGCCAGCAGTTCCAACTACGAGCAGTACTTC
CASSSNYEQYF
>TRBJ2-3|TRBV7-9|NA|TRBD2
TGTGCCACCGAAAGTGGGACTAGCGGGAGCCCTAGCACAGATACGCAGTATTTT
CATESGTSGSPSTDTQYF
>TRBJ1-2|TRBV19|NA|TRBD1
TGTGCCAGTAGTCGGGACAGGGGGCAATATGGCTACACCTTC
CASSRDRGQYGYTF
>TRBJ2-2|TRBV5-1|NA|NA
TGCGCCAGCAGCTTGGAGGTTACAGCCACCGGGGAGCTGTTTTTT
CASSLEVTATGELFF
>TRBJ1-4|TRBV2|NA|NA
TGTGCCAGCAGCACCACCACGACGACAGGTGAAAAACTGTTTTTT
CASSTTTTTGEKLFF
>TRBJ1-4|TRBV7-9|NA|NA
TGTGCCAGCAGCTTAGTAGGACAAGGTGAAAAACTGTTTTTT
CASSLVGQGEKLFF
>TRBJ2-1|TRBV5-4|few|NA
TGTGCCAGCAGCCAGGGGGGCGGGGGGCACTTATACAATGAGCAGTTCTTC
CASSQGGGGHLYNEQFF
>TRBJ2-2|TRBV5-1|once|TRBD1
TGCGCCAGCAGCTCTACAGGGGGCGGAAACACCGGGGAGCTGTTTTTT
CASSSTGGGNTGELFF